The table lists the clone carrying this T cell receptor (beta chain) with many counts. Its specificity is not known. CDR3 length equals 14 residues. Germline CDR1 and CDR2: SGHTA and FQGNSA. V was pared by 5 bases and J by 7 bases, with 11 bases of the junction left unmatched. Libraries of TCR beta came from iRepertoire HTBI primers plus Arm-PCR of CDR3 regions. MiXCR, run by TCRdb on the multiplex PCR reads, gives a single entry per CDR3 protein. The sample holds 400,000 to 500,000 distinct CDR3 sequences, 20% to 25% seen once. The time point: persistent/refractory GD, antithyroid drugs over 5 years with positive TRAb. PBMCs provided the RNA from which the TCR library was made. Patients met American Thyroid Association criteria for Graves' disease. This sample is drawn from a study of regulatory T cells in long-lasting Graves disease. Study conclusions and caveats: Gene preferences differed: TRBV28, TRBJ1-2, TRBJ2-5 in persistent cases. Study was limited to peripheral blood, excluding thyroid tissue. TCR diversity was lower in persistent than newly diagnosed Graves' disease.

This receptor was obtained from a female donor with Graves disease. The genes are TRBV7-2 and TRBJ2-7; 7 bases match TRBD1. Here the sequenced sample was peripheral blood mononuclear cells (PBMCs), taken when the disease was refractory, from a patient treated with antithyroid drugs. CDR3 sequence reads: CASSPTGRLGEQYF. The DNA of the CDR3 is TGTGCCAGCAGCCCGACAGGGCGCTTAGGGGAGCAGTACTTC. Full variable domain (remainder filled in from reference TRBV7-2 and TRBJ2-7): GAGVSQSPSNKVTEKGKDVELRCDPISGHTALYWYRQSLGQGLEFLIYFQGNSAPDKSGLPSDRFSAERTGGSVSTLTIQRTQQEDSAVYLCASSPTGRLGEQYFGPGTRLTVT.